Below, one T cell receptor (beta chain) is given with its context. Its antigen remains unidentified. The data derive from a study of cytomegalovirus exposure and HLA in healthy donors. The study's findings and limits: Relative to the 666-donor mean, N-insertions were reportedly fewer in an Asian-associated ancestry cluster in a later analysis. Only CMV serostatus was available as immune exposure information.

The CDR3 consists of 13 residues. The germline V gene has CDR1 SGHAT and CDR2 FQNNGV. The PCR was carried out with 60 Vbeta primers and 13 Jbeta primers. TCRdb's table, derived via immunoSEQ multiplex PCR, lists solely in-frame clones and lacks some. The profile shows more than 120,000 clones, roughly 80% of them singletons. The TCR comes from a woman aged 30 to 39 in good health and CMV-seronegative. The sequencing sample was made of PBMCs. J is TRBJ2-5 and V is TRBV11-2; 10 bases are shared with TRBD2. The J call is doubtful: the DNA matches TRBJ2-7 better. CDR3 in amino acids: CASRASGSYEQYF. CDR3 bases: TGTGCCAGCAGGGCTAGCGGGAGCTACGAGCAGTACTTC.